This T cell receptor beta chain was identified during a study of CD8 T cells in acute hepatitis C reinfection. A word on this clone: Antigen unknown.

Germline V gene data show CDR1 as MNHEY and CDR2 as SMNVEV (reference sequence). This CDR3 has 15 amino acids. Trimming left V 6 bases short and J 8 bases short, with 20 bases between. General study points: Acute resolver, follow-up resolver and acute chronic samples had similar high diversity. Overrepresentation in the naive pool did not explain the preferential TRBV04 and TRBV06 usage seen in all groups.

The table came from immunoSEQ multiplex PCR; TCRdb's copy has only in-frame clones and leaves some out. The sample consists of 30,000 to 40,000 clones, around nine tenths of them appearing once. The time point here: naive CD8 control sorted from an acute-time-point sample. Every 3 months, donors from a Montreal cohort of people who inject drugs were followed. Source material: naive CD8+ T cells from PBMCs. The J gene is TRBJ2-1, the V gene TRBV27; possible D gene TRBD2, 6 bases. The receptor was isolated from a man aged 25 to 40 with chronic hepatitis C. This chain's CDR3 is CASSLTPWGEDEQFF. The CDR3 DNA sequence: TGTGCCAGCAGCTTAACCCCTTGGGGGGAGGATGAGCAGTTCTTC.